This T cell receptor (beta chain) was profiled in a study of cytomegalovirus exposure and HLA in healthy donors. Points from the study as a whole: Reportedly, TCR beta sequences accurately predicted HLA-A and HLA-B alleles in most subjects. Serostatus for CMV was the only available immune exposure information. Indistinguishability led to the exclusion of some V segments, TRBV6-2 and TRBV6-3 included.

Germline loops: CDR1 SQVTM, CDR2 ANQGSEA. This CDR3 comprises 14 residues. Trimming took off 5 bases at V and 7 bases at J, with 18 bases between the two ends. This PCR relied on a set of 60 Vbeta primers and 13 Jbeta primers. Using immunoSEQ multiplex PCR, the repertoire was profiled, and TCRdb retains in-frame clones only, with some absent. The table shows under 200,000 clones, with roughly 80% occurring only once. Regarding this clone: The antigen remains undetermined.

Sequences were obtained from PBMCs. The chain combines TRBV29-1 with TRBJ2-1, with D possibly being TRBD1 (6 bases). This TCR was sampled from a man aged 25-45 years in good health and CMV-seropositive. CDR3 protein: CSVTPGLGANEQFF. The CDR3 DNA reads as TGCAGCGTTACCCCGGGGTTGGGGGCTAATGAGCAGTTCTTC.